This TCR beta chain was captured by sequencing in a study of Ad26.COV2.S vaccination and SARS-CoV-2 variants. In the study overall: Enrollment placed the donor in the COV1001 Ad26.COV2.S trial arm. Ad26.COV2.S was injected intramuscularly once or twice, 56 days apart. Study-wide results and limits: TCR breadth and depth analyses may have underestimated total T cell responses.

Remarks on this clone: What it binds is unknown.

The method was immunoSEQ multiplex PCR; TCRdb's version includes in-frame clones alone and lacks a portion of them. The sample has hundreds of thousands of clones; about nine tenths are singletons. CDR3 length: 13 residues. The germline gives CDR1 SGHTA, CDR2 FQGNSA. V was shortened by 7 bases and J by 6 bases, with 10 bases between the two germline ends. Noted treatment: roughly 19 received Ad26.COV2.S at low or high dose, single or two shots; about 5 received placebo; per-sample allocation not given. Specimens were obtained on day 63 following the first vaccine or placebo injection. An Ad26 vector carrying the Wuhan-strain SARS-CoV-2 spike served as the vaccine.

The rearrangement links TRBV7-2 to TRBJ1-6; D call uncertain. This receptor was identified in a person aged 18-60 years who received the Ad26.COV2.S COVID-19 vaccine or a placebo. Here the sequenced sample was peripheral blood, taken in a trial of Ad26.COV2.S vaccine versus placebo. This chain's CDR3 is CASTTDTNSPLHF. For the CDR3, the DNA is TGTGCCAGCACCACCGATACTAATTCACCCCTCCACTTT. The complete variable domain, with remaining parts taken from reference TRBV7-2 and TRBJ1-6, reads GAGVSQSPSNKVTEKGKDVELRCDPISGHTALYWYRQSLGQGLEFLIYFQGNSAPDKSGLPSDRFSAERTGGSVSTLTIQRTQQEDSAVYLCASTTDTNSPLHFGNGTRLTVT.